These T cell receptor beta chains were read from a single sample in a study of blood T cell repertoires in COVID-19. The method was immunoSEQ multiplex PCR; TCRdb's version includes in-frame clones alone and lacks a portion of them. This table has some 340,000 clones, less than 90% appearing once. The sequenced sample consisted of PBMCs or T cells enriched from blood (not recorded which). The receptors derive from a woman between 50 and 59 years old who had recovered from COVID-19. CDR3s include the opening cysteine and the closing phenylalanine or tryptophan. D genes are given only for firm matches. Not all rows give a size; the values are once, few, many and, for expanded clones, a class.

clone_size j_call d_call v_call cdr3_nt cdr3_aa
NA TRBJ1-1 NA TRBV9 TGTGCCAGCAGCCCGAACGGGGGAATAAACACTGAAGCTTTCTTT CASSPNGGINTEAFF
NA TRBJ1-3 NA TRBV3-1/TRBV3-2 TGTGCCACCCAGAGAACAGGGTCGGGAAACACCATATATTTT CATQRTGSGNTIYF
NA TRBJ2-7 NA TRBV12-3/TRBV12-4 TGTGCCAGCAGTTTAGGAAGCTCGGAGCAGTACTTC CASSLGSSEQYF
NA TRBJ2-1 NA TRBV5-1 TGCGCCAGCAGCTTGGAGGGGGAATCCTACAATGAGCAGTTCTTC CASSLEGESYNEQFF
NA TRBJ1-1 TRBD1 TRBV5-5 TGTGCCAGCAGCTTACACCCTCAGGGGGCCAACACTGAAGCTTTCTTT CASSLHPQGANTEAFF
NA TRBJ2-1 TRBD2 TRBV14 TGTGCCAGCAGCCAAGCTACTAGCGGGGTCCGGCAGTTCTTC CASSQATSGVRQFF
NA TRBJ1-1 NA TRBV6-5 TGTGCCAGCAGGACCCCGGGGAACACTGAAGCTTTCTTT CASRTPGNTEAFF
NA TRBJ2-7 NA TRBV5-1 TGCGCCAGCAGCTGGGGGGGGCTCAGCGGCGAGCAGTACTTC CASSWGGLSGEQYF
NA TRBJ2-7 NA TRBV6-5 TGTGCCAGCAGTTACGGGGAGACAAACTCCTACGAGCAGTACTTC CASSYGETNSYEQYF
NA TRBJ2-7 TRBD2 TRBV5-1 TGCGCCAGCATGGTTAGCGGGAGCGAAATCTACGAGCAGTACTTC CASMVSGSEIYEQYF
NA TRBJ1-1 NA TRBV29-1 TGCAGCGCCAAAGGAGTAGGGAACACTGAAGCTTTCTTT CSAKGVGNTEAFF
NA TRBJ1-6 TRBD1 TRBV6-1 TGTGCCAGCAGTGAAGCGACAGGGGCGAATTCACCCCTCCACTTT CASSEATGANSPLHF
many TRBJ2-1 NA TRBV20-1 TGCAGTGCTAGTCGGGAGACGTTTTACAATGAGCAGTTCTTC CSASRETFYNEQFF
few TRBJ1-1 TRBD1 TRBV18 TGTGCCAGCTCTCGGGACAGTAAAAACACTGAAGCTTTCTTT CASSRDSKNTEAFF
NA TRBJ1-4 TRBD1 TRBV4-1 TGCGCCAGCAGCCTCACCGGGACAGGGATGATGAATGAAAAACTGTTTTTT CASSLTGTGMMNEKLFF
NA TRBJ2-7 TRBD1 TRBV6-5 TGTGCCAGCACCCTTAACAGGGGGCTGGGCGAGCAGTACTTC CASTLNRGLGEQYF
few TRBJ1-2 NA TRBV5-8 TGTGCCAGCAGCGGGCTGAGGGAAAAGGGCGATGGCTACACCTTC CASSGLREKGDGYTF
NA TRBJ1-1 TRBD1 TRBV10-3 TGTGCCATCCTCCGGGGACAGGGGATAGGAGTCACTGAAGCTTTCTTT CAILRGQGIGVTEAFF
NA TRBJ1-2 TRBD1 TRBV2 TGTGCCAGAGGGGGGACAGAGTTCTATGGCTACACCTTC CARGGTEFYGYTF
NA TRBJ1-1 NA TRBV29-1 TGCAGCGCCCCCGATACAAGGAACACTGAAGCTTTCTTT CSAPDTRNTEAFF
NA TRBJ2-1 TRBD1 TRBV5-6 TGTGCCAGCAGCCTCCCGGGACAGGGATACAATGAGCAGTTCTTC CASSLPGQGYNEQFF
few TRBJ1-1 TRBD1 TRBV7-2 TGTGCCAGCAGCACGGACAGGCCCGGACCTAGCACTGAAGCTTTCTTT CASSTDRPGPSTEAFF
NA TRBJ1-2 NA TRBV12-5 TGTGCTAGTGGTCAAATGGGCGGGTCCAGGTCGGTCTATGGCTACACCTTC CASGQMGGSRSVYGYTF
NA TRBJ1-6 TRBD1 TRBV4-2 TGTGCCAGCAGCCTCCGACAGGGGTTAGGGCGGAATTCACCCCTCCACTTT CASSLRQGLGRNSPLHF
NA TRBJ1-1 TRBD1 TRBV5-4 TGTGCCAGACCGACGGACAGGGACACTGAAGCTTTCTTT CARPTDRDTEAFF
NA TRBJ2-3 NA TRBV7-2 TGTGCCAGCAGCTTAACTGGCAGGGGAGGGACAGATACGCAGTATTTT CASSLTGRGGTDTQYF
NA TRBJ1-6 NA TRBV4-3 TGCGCCAGCAGCCAACAGAGGAGCAAATCACCCCTCCACTTT CASSQQRSKSPLHF
few TRBJ2-1 TRBD1 TRBV7-9 TGTGCCAGCAGCTCGACAGGGGGCGACCGGAATGAGCAGTTCTTC CASSSTGGDRNEQFF
NA TRBJ2-5 NA TRBV5-1 TGCGCCAGCAGCTTGGCAGGGGGGTCAGGAGAGACCCAGTACTTC CASSLAGGSGETQYF
NA TRBJ1-1 NA TRBV29-1 TGCAGCGTTGCTCAGGTTAACACTGAAGCTTTCTTT CSVAQVNTEAFF
NA TRBJ1-4 NA TRBV3-1/TRBV3-2 TGTGCCAGCCAGCAATGGGCAGCTGAAAAACTGTTTTTT CASQQWAAEKLFF
few TRBJ1-5 TRBD1 TRBV19 TGTGCCAGTAGTATCCCGGGACAGGGGGCGCGACAGCCCCAGCATTTT CASSIPGQGARQPQHF
NA TRBJ1-5 TRBD1 TRBV27 TGTGCCAGCAGATATGGACAGGGGGCTGGTCAGCCCCAGCATTTT CASRYGQGAGQPQHF
NA TRBJ2-7 TRBD1 TRBV4-3 TGCGCCAGCAGCCAGACAGGGGGCTACGAGCAGTACTTC CASSQTGGYEQYF
NA TRBJ2-1 TRBD2 TRBV7-7 TGTGCCAGCAGCTTAGGACTAGCGGGAGACAATGAGCAGTTCTTC CASSLGLAGDNEQFF
NA TRBJ1-2 NA TRBV6-2/TRBV6-3 TGTGCCAGCAGTTACGACCCGACAGAATCTACCGTGAACTATGGCTACACCTTC CASSYDPTESTVNYGYTF
NA TRBJ1-2 TRBD1 TRBV4-3 TGCGCCAGCAGCCAAGATCCGGGACAGGGGCTCTATGGCTACACCTTC CASSQDPGQGLYGYTF
NA TRBJ2-1 NA TRBV5-3 TGTGCCAGAAGCTCAAGACGGAGGGGTGAGCAGTTCTTC CARSSRRRGEQFF
NA TRBJ2-1 TRBD2 TRBV7-3 TGTGCCAGCAGCTTAAGTTTTTCAGCGGGAGCCTCCCCTTACAATGAGCAGTTCTTC CASSLSFSAGASPYNEQFF
once TRBJ2-1 NA TRBV14 TGTGCCAGCAGCCCGTACGTCATGAGTGAGCAGTTCTTC CASSPYVMSEQFF
NA TRBJ2-1 TRBD2 TRBV5-1 TGCGCCAGCAGCCGGACTAGCGGGAAAGGGGGGGATGAGCAGTTCTTC CASSRTSGKGGDEQFF
few TRBJ1-4 NA TRBV21-1 NA CASSKVGAGTGVNEKLFF
NA TRBJ1-2 NA TRBV5-1 TGCGCCAGCAGCCCTACGGGGGATGATGGCTACACCTTC CASSPTGDDGYTF
NA TRBJ1-4 NA TRBV27 TGTGCCAGCAAACGGGGGGCGATCGAAAAACTGTTTTTT CASKRGAIEKLFF
NA TRBJ1-2 NA TRBV14 TGTGCCAGCAGCCAAGATTTTGGGACTTCCTCCTTC CASSQDFGTSSF
few TRBJ1-2 NA TRBV6-2/TRBV6-3 TGTGCCAGCAGTAGCCGGAGGTCCCCCACGAACTATGGCTACACCTTC CASSSRRSPTNYGYTF
NA TRBJ2-7 NA TRBV5-1 TGCGCCAGCAGCTCGGGCGGAGGAGGTCGATTTTACGAGCAGTACTTC CASSSGGGGRFYEQYF
few TRBJ2-1 NA TRBV29-1 TGCAGCGTTGAAGGAGTATACAATGAGCAGTTCTTC CSVEGVYNEQFF
NA TRBJ2-7 NA TRBV25-1 TGTGCCAGCAGTGATGAGGCAGGGATCTCCTACGAGCAGTACTTC CASSDEAGISYEQYF
NA TRBJ2-2 TRBD1 TRBV3-1/TRBV3-2 TGTGCCAGCAGCCAAGTTCTGACAGGGAAAGACACCGGGGAGCTGTTTTTT CASSQVLTGKDTGELFF
NA TRBJ1-1 NA TRBV18 TGTGCCAGCTCACGGCTCATGAACACTGAAGCTTTCTTT CASSRLMNTEAFF
NA TRBJ1-2 NA TRBV21-1 TGTGCCAGCAGCAAAGTAAGGGGGTGGGCAGGCTACACCTTC CASSKVRGWAGYTF
NA TRBJ1-1 NA TRBV4-2 TGTGCCAGCAGCCATACCCGGGGGAACATGAACACTGAAGCTTTCTTT CASSHTRGNMNTEAFF
NA TRBJ2-3 TRBD1 TRBV5-4 TGTGCCAGCAGCGCCCTGACAGGGGCCCGCACAGATACGCAGTATTTT CASSALTGARTDTQYF
NA TRBJ2-2 NA TRBV7-6 TGTGCCAGTATTCCCGACCACAGGACAGTTCTGAACACCGGGGAGCTGTTTTTT CASIPDHRTVLNTGELFF
NA TRBJ1-3 NA TRBV2 TGTGCCAGCAGTGAGGAGGGATTGACTGGAAACACCATATATTTT CASSEEGLTGNTIYF
NA TRBJ1-6 TRBD1 TRBV6-2/TRBV6-3 TGTGCCAGCAGTTACACCAGGGAAGATCCCTGGACAGGGTCGGATTCACCCCTCCACTTT CASSYTREDPWTGSDSPLHF